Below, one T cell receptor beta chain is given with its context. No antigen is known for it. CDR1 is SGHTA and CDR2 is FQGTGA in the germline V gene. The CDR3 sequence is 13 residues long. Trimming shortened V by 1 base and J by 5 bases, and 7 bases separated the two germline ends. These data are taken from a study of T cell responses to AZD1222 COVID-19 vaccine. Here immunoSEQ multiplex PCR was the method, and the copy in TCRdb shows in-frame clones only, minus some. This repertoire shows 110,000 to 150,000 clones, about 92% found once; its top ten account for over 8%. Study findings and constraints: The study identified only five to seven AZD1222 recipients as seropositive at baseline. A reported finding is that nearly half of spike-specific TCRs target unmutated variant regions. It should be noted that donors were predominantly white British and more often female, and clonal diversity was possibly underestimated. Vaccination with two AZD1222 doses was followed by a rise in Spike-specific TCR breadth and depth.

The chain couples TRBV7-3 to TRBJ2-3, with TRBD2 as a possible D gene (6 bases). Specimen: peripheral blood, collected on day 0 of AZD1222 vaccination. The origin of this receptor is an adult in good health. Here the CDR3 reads CASSLMRGDTQYF. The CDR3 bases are TGTGCCAGCAGCTTAATGCGGGGAGATACGCAGTATTTT.